The clone carrying this T cell receptor beta chain was seen repeatedly, ten times or more. Its specificity is not known. The data were taken from a study of CD8 T cells in ankylosing spondylitis. For TCR beta, libraries came from quantitative 5'-RACE with molecular barcodes. TCRdb re-analysed the 5' RACE reads in MiXCR, keeping a single row per CDR3 protein. The table lists about 250,000 distinct CDR3 sequences, 8% to 9% of them singletons. The germline gives CDR1 DFQATT, CDR2 SNEGSKA (reference sequence). The germline V and J ends were trimmed by 1 base and 0 bases, with 11 bases remaining between them. The CDR3 consists of 15 residues. Study observations and caveats: Clones linked to disease were reported to show significant enrichment in matched ankylosing spondylitis synovial fluid. Clones that were linked to disease were CD8+ and were relatively rare in peripheral blood. Made up of eight highly homologous variants, a TCR beta motif appeared characteristic of ankylosing spondylitis blood.

This receptor was obtained from a female donor with ankylosing spondylitis or in good health (not recorded which). The chain uses TRBV20-1 and TRBJ2-3; perhaps TRBD2 as D (5 bases). Sequencing was carried out using blood, either unsorted or a sorted T cell fraction (not recorded which). CDR3 residues: CSARVASRSTDTQYF. As DNA, the CDR3 is TGCAGTGCTAGAGTGGCTAGCAGGAGCACAGATACGCAGTATTTT.